This is a list of T cell receptor beta chains from one sample in a study of blood T cell repertoires in COVID-19. Generated by immunoSEQ multiplex PCR, the TCRdb table keeps only in-frame clones and is missing some. The table has a few hundred thousand clones, 91% seen once. Material: PBMCs or T cells enriched from blood (not recorded which). The source of these receptors is a woman aged 35 to 49 who had been exposed to COVID-19. CDR3s include the opening cysteine and the closing phenylalanine or tryptophan. Fields, in order: CDR3 length, J gene, D gene, clone size, V gene, CDR3 DNA, CDR3 protein. A D gene is named only where the DNA matches it firmly. Only part of the rows carry a size: once, few, many, or a class if the clone is expanded.

>15|TRBJ1-4|.|.|TRBV15
TGTGCCACCAGCAGAGATCGTGCAACTAATGAAAAACTGTTTTTT
CATSRDRATNEKLFF
>12|TRBJ1-1|.|.|TRBV27
TGTGCCAGCCATAACATGAACACTGAAGCTTTCTTT
CASHNMNTEAFF
>20|TRBJ2-4|.|.|TRBV21-1
TGTGCCAGCAGCCGAAACTTTCCGGGACTAGCGGGAGAAGCCAAAAACATTCAGTACTTC
CASSRNFPGLAGEAKNIQYF
>15|TRBJ1-3|.|.|TRBV2
TGTGCCAGCAGCCCCGACGGGGGAGGAGGAAACACCATATATTTT
CASSPDGGGGNTIYF
>16|TRBJ2-5|TRBD2|.|TRBV30
TGTGCCTGGAGTTCCCGGGGGGGTCCTCCGGGGGAGACCCAGTACTTC
CAWSSRGGPPGETQYF
>15|TRBJ1-1|TRBD1|.|TRBV5-5
TGTGCCAGCAGCTTGACAGGGGGCATGAACACTGAAGCTTTCTTT
CASSLTGGMNTEAFF
>15|TRBJ1-1|.|.|TRBV5-1
TGCGCCAGCAGCCCCGCAGGGGCCTTAGGGGGTGAAGCTTTCTTT
CASSPAGALGGEAFF
>16|TRBJ2-2|TRBD1|once|TRBV19
TGTGCCAGTAGTAGGGGGACAGGGGCGAACACCGGGGAGCTGTTTTTT
CASSRGTGANTGELFF
>18|TRBJ2-3|.|.|TRBV13
TGTGCCAGCAGCTTAGGCCTCAGGGTGGGCGGTGGAGCAGATACGCAGTATTTT
CASSLGLRVGGGADTQYF
>14|TRBJ2-7|TRBD1|once|TRBV7-7
TGTGCTAGCAGCGCCAACGACAGGGTCGGCGAGCAGTACTTC
CASSANDRVGEQYF
>14|TRBJ1-1|TRBD1|.|TRBV3-1/TRBV3-2
TGTGCCAGCAGCCCAGGGGGGCGAAACACTGAAGCTTTCTTT
CASSPGGRNTEAFF
>14|TRBJ1-2|.|.|TRBV11-3
TGTGCCAGCAGCTTAGATGCCGGGATTAATGGCTACACCTTC
CASSLDAGINGYTF
>16|TRBJ1-2|.|.|TRBV28
TGTGCCAGCTGGGGAGCGGGGGCGTTACACCCCTATGGCTACACCTTC
CASWGAGALHPYGYTF
>18|TRBJ2-3|TRBD2|few|TRBV27
TGTGCCAGCAGTCGCCTTCGACTACTAGCGGGAGAAGCAGATACGCAGTATTTT
CASSRLRLLAGEADTQYF
>17|TRBJ1-1|TRBD1|.|TRBV27
TGTGCCAGCAGTTCCTTTCGGGACAGGGGTCCGGACACTGAAGCTTTCTTT
CASSSFRDRGPDTEAFF
>14|TRBJ2-6|TRBD1|.|TRBV19
TGTGCCAGTAGTTCGGACAGGTGGGCCAACGTCCTGACTTTC
CASSSDRWANVLTF
>14|TRBJ1-5|.|.|TRBV19
TGTGCCAGTAGTCCACGGACAAGCAATCAGCCCCAGCATTTT
CASSPRTSNQPQHF
>13|TRBJ1-5|TRBD1|.|TRBV24-1
TGTGCCACTCAGGGGGCATGGAATCAGCCCCAGCATTTT
CATQGAWNQPQHF
>15|TRBJ1-1|TRBD1|.|TRBV19
TGTGCCAGTAGTGAACAGACAGGGTCGGGCACTGAAGCTTTCTTT
CASSEQTGSGTEAFF
>16|TRBJ2-2|TRBD1|.|TRBV11-1
TGTGCCAGCAGGGGGAACAGGGGATCGAACACCGGGGAGCTGTTTTTT
CASRGNRGSNTGELFF
>14|TRBJ1-3|.|once|TRBV19
TGTGCCAGTAGTATGGGGGCGAAAGGAAACACCATATATTTT
CASSMGAKGNTIYF
>15|TRBJ2-5|TRBD2|.|TRBV11-2
TGTGCCAGCAGCTTGGCGGGGGGGGTCCCAGAGACCCAGTACTTC
CASSLAGGVPETQYF
>16|TRBJ2-2|TRBD2|.|TRBV5-1
TGCGCCAGCAGCGGGGGACTAGGAGGGCCGCCCGGGGAGCTGTTTTTT
CASSGGLGGPPGELFF
>13|TRBJ2-2|.|.|TRBV28
TGTGCCAGCAGTTTGAGGAACACCGGGGAGCTGTTTTTT
CASSLRNTGELFF
>14|TRBJ1-2|TRBD1|.|TRBV2
TGTGCCAGCAGTGATGGACAGGGTAGAAATGGCTACACCTTC
CASSDGQGRNGYTF
>15|TRBJ2-1|TRBD2|.|TRBV15
TGTGCCACCAGCAGAGTAGGCGGGAGGGCCGGAGAGCAGTTCTTC
CATSRVGGRAGEQFF